The clone carrying this TCR beta chain was found a few times. As yet, its antigen is unknown. In the PCR, 60 Vbeta and 13 Jbeta primers were used. TCRdb keeps only in-frame clones here, not all; method: immunoSEQ multiplex PCR. The sample comprises more than 70,000 clones, about three quarters of which are singletons, and roughly 4.8% rests with the top ten. The donors, nominally healthy at sampling, likely had unrecorded immune exposures. This sample is part of a study of cytomegalovirus exposure and HLA in healthy donors. Study-wide points: The study put 160 or so TCR beta chains on its list as cytomegalovirus-associated. Later analysis found that TCR beta chains associated with HLA were more clonally expanded than other, equally common chains.

The origin of this receptor is a man aged 25 to 45 in good health and CMV-seropositive. The sample taken for sequencing was PBMCs.

The CDR3 reads CATCSHRGPDYGYTF. The CDR3 nucleotides read TGTGCCACCTGCTCCCACAGGGGGCCAGACTATGGCTACACCTTC. J is TRBJ1-2 and V is TRBV28, with 9 bases fitting TRBD1. The CDR3 has 15 residues. Germline assignment: CDR1 MDHEN and CDR2 SYDVKM. The ends lost 10 bases at V and 3 bases at J; junction bases unmatched: 12.